This T cell receptor beta chain was documented in a study of OX40 agonist ivuxolimab in advanced cancers. Describing the broader study: The costimulatory receptor OX40 (CD134) was targeted by ivuxolimab, a fully human IgG2 agonistic monoclonal antibody. Intravenous ivuxolimab was administered to patients every 2 weeks at six dose levels: 0.01, 0.1, 0.3, 1.5, 3 and 10 mg/kg. Of the approximately 53 patients in dose escalation, about 20 had hepatocellular carcinoma, approximately 15 had melanoma, 9 had renal cell carcinoma and 9 had head and neck cancer. The dose-escalation cohort was around 83% male with a mean age of about 58 years, ranging from about 23 to 85. Prior anti-PD-1, anti-PD-L1 or anti-CTLA-4 therapy was permitted, and less than 45% of dose-escalation patients had received checkpoint inhibitors. Partial responses occurred in three dose-escalation patients, of whom one had hepatocellular carcinoma and two had cutaneous melanoma. The point of sequencing TCRbeta in the periphery was to test whether ivuxolimab changed TCR sequence diversity and drove clonal T-cell expansion. The paper describes the monotherapy dose-escalation part (N = 52 patients) of the phase I trial of ivuxolimab.

Patients with autoimmune disease history or receiving systemic immunosuppression were excluded from the trial. Peripheral blood for TCR sequencing was drawn from every dose cohort at baseline, at cycle 4 day 1 and at cycle 7 day 1. The samples were taken from a phase I, first-in-human, multicenter, open-label dose-escalation trial of ivuxolimab. Adults with locally advanced or metastatic melanoma, renal cell, hepatocellular, or head and neck squamous cell carcinoma were enrolled in the trial. CD4+ and CD8+ T cells were sorted separately from peripheral blood before TCR sequencing. This clone has a handful of counts. Its antigen is not yet known. No much larger clone exists at a distance of one base, and base qualities are not known. To sequence the TCRbeta CDR3 region, genomic DNA was isolated from the sorted cells. TCRbeta CDR3 regions were sequenced using the immunoSEQ Assay. TCRdb provides this immuneACCESS table in a form limited to in-frame rearrangements. Some clones are lacking; in checked studies, under half of them reflect an unresolved V gene, and why the rest are absent is not known. For this sample the table gives 45,000 to 55,000 clones, of which approximately 84% were detected only once. The ten largest clones represent 1.1% of the sample.

Study-wide findings and limitations: Antigen specificity was not determined for the clonally expanded peripheral T cells. Clonal expansion of both CD4+ and CD8+ blood T cells was observed from baseline to week 6 at doses 0.1 to 3.0 mg/kg. After ivuxolimab, expanded clones were on average more numerous among CD8+ T cells than among CD4+ T cells. Partial responders in the 0.1-3.0 mg/kg groups had among the lowest normalized peripheral clonal expansion, especially among CD8+ T cells. Low levels of normalized T-cell clonal expansion were also seen in some patients who did not respond.

The CDR3 runs 15 amino acids, cysteine and phenylalanine included. Only the CDR3 DNA stays, 45 bases, in frame from base 1. V sheds 0 bases and J sheds 7 bases, leaving 15 bases between their ends. CDR1 and CDR2 (SGHVS, FQNEAQ) derive from the germline V gene. Here the sequenced sample was CD4+ or CD8+ T cells sorted from blood, taken in a trial of the OX40 agonist ivuxolimab. The TCR comes from an adult with an advanced solid tumor such as melanoma, head and neck, liver or kidney cancer. Recombination linked TRBV7-8 to TRBJ2-5, with TRBD2 perhaps the D gene, on 6 matching bases. The encoded CDR3 is CASSLAGGTSPTQYF. The nucleotide sequence is given as TGTGCCAGCAGCTTAGCGGGCGGGACCTCGCCGACCCAGTACTTC. With the rest looked up from the reference TRBV7-8 and TRBJ2-5 genes rather than sequenced, the full variable domain is GAGVSQSPRYKVAKRGQDVALRCDPISGHVSLFWYQQALGQGPEFLTYFQNEAQLDKSGLPSDRFFAERPEGSVSTLKIQRTQQEDSAVYLCASSLAGGTSPTQYFGPGTRLLVL.